This T cell receptor beta chain was profiled in a study of shared clonotypes between healthy human individuals. For the study at large: There were three CD4 naive, three CD4 memory, two CD8 naive and one CD8 memory plates per donor.

V gave up 6 bases and J gave up 4 bases; unmatched junction bases: 6. The CDR3 loop spans 14 amino acids. The germline CDR1 and CDR2 sequences are SGHRS and YFSETQ. Notes on the study in general: Rarefaction showed sorted-subset sequencing was incomplete despite large depth. Genetic and exposure-history diversity was limited by the small donor number.

In the authors' workflow: Because ImmunoSEQ provided only junction sequences with no quality scores, the filtering differed. TCRdb's copy holds only in-frame clones and misses some; the assay was immunoSEQ multiplex PCR. From that table come the V and J calls and clone size; the DNA was used to work out D and trimming. There are 2 million to 2.5 million clones in the sample; roughly 93% occur only once, and approximately 0.37% lies in the top ten. Points on this clone: The antigen is not known.

This TCR was sampled from a man younger than 35 in good health. Some clones in this sample may be carry-over from other donors' samples. The J gene is TRBJ2-7, the V gene TRBV5-1; TRBD2 matches at 11 bases. Sequenced sample: naive CD4+ T cells from PBMCs. Indicated subset: CD45RA+ positively selected. CDR3 nucleotide sequence: TGCGCCAGCACACGTACTAGCGGGAGTTACGAGCAGTACTTC. Translation: CASTRTSGSYEQYF.